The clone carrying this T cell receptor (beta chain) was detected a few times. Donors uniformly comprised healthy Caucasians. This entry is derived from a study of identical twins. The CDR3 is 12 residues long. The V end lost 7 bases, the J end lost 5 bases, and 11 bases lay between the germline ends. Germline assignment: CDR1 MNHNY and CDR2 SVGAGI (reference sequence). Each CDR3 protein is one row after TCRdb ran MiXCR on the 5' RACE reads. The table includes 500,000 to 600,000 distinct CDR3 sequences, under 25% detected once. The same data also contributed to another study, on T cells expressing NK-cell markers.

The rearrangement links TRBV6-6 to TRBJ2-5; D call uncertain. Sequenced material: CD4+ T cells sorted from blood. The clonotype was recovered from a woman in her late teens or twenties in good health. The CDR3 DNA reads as TGTGCCAGCACCACGAATCGGGAGACCCAGTACTTC. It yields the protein CASTTNRETQYF.